These 27 T cell receptor beta chains were sequenced from one sample in a study of blood T cell repertoires in COVID-19. Produced via immunoSEQ multiplex PCR; TCRdb's table is partial and in-frame only. The sample holds 110,000 or so clones, approximately 80% seen once. Sequences were obtained from peripheral blood. The receptors shown here come from a man between 65 and 79 years old with acute or convalescent COVID-19.

This chain connects TRBV19 to TRBJ2-7; D is perhaps TRBD1 (6 bases). The V gene's germline CDR1 is LNHDA and CDR2 SQIVND (reference sequence). This CDR3 has 13 amino acids. Trimming cost V 5 bases and J 7 bases, with 15 bases left between them. The CDR3 loop is CASSRDRFGEQYF. In nucleotides, the CDR3 is TGTGCCAGTAGTCGCGACAGGTTCGGGGAGCAGTACTTC.

This sequence joins TRBV6-5 and TRBJ2-7; D is unresolved. CDR1 is MNHEY, CDR2 SVGAGI, per germline. This CDR3 has 15 amino acids. V dropped 0 bases and J dropped 3 bases, with 12 bases sitting between them. CDR3 in DNA: TGTGCCAGCAGTTACTCTGGCGCGGAGCACTACGAGCAGTACTTC. As protein: CASSYSGAEHYEQYF.

This clone was counted between two and nine times. This sequence joins TRBV5-5 and TRBJ1-5; D gene ambiguous. Trimming removed 4 bases at V and 0 bases at J, with 14 bases between. The CDR3 has 16 amino acids. The germline gives CDR1 SGHKS, CDR2 YYEKEE (reference sequence). In DNA, the CDR3 is TGTGCCAGCAGCCCAAGCCAGGCGTATAGCAATCAGCCCCAGCATTTT. Translated: CASSPSQAYSNQPQHF. Drawing the rest from reference TRBV5-5 and TRBJ1-5, the complete variable domain is DAGVTQSPTHLIKTRGQQVTLRCSPISGHKSVSWYQQVLGQGPQFIFQYYEKEERGRGNFPDRFSARQFPNYSSELNVNALLLGDSALYLCASSPSQAYSNQPQHFGDGTRLSIL.

This chain joins TRBV29-1 and TRBJ2-5; 8 nucleotides match TRBD1. The CDR3 is 14 residues long. CDR1 and CDR2 from the germline V gene are SQVTM and ANQGSEA. Trimming removed 4 bases from V and 5 bases from J; junction bases left unmatched: 9. As DNA, the CDR3 is TGCAGCGTTGTAGACAGGGGAGTCCTGGAGACCCAGTACTTC. It translates to CSVVDRGVLETQYF.

The rearrangement links TRBV7-2 to TRBJ1-1; D is unresolved. The V end was cut by 3 bases, the J end by 3 bases, with 5 bases between. The CDR3 extends over 12 amino acids. Germline CDR1 SGHTA, CDR2 FQGNSA. The CDR3 region has the DNA TGTGCCAGCAGCTTTTATGACACTGAAGCTTTCTTT. This encodes CASSFYDTEAFF. Drawing the rest from reference TRBV7-2 and TRBJ1-1, the complete variable domain is GAGVSQSPSNKVTEKGKDVELRCDPISGHTALYWYRQSLGQGLEFLIYFQGNSAPDKSGLPSDRFSAERTGGSVSTLTIQRTQQEDSAVYLCASSFYDTEAFFGQGTRLTVV.

This clone has a single count. The V gene is TRBV5-4, the J gene TRBJ1-6, with TRBD1 matching over 7 bases. Germline V gene lookup returns CDR1 SGHNT and CDR2 YYREEE (reference sequence). The J segment lost 5 bases and the V segment lost 5 bases, leaving 4 bases of the junction unmatched. The CDR3 is 14 amino acids. CDR3: CASSQDRDNSPLHF. CDR3 coding DNA: TGTGCCAGCAGTCAAGACAGGGATAATTCACCCCTCCACTTT.

V gene TRBV28 combines with J gene TRBJ2-5, with 7 bases fitting TRBD2. The CDR3 extends over 13 amino acids. Germline V lookup: CDR1 MDHEN, CDR2 SYDVKM. The junction had 7 bases not matched to a gene; V was cut back by 10 bases and J by 2 bases. The CDR3 loop reads CATDGGVQETQYF. In DNA, the CDR3 is TGTGCCACCGATGGGGGGGTACAAGAGACCCAGTACTTC.

CDR3 sequence: CASSFTGVGSNQPQHF. The DNA for the CDR3 is TGTGCCAGCAGTTTCACAGGGGTAGGGAGCAATCAGCCCCAGCATTTT. The chain carries TRBV27 and TRBJ1-5; 7 nucleotides agree with TRBD1. Germline assignment: CDR1 MNHEY and CDR2 SMNVEV (reference sequence). The V gene end was trimmed by 3 bases and the J gene end by 1 base; junction bases not matched to a gene: 6. This CDR3 spans 16 amino acids.

The gene calls are TRBV4-3 and TRBJ1-2; D gene uncertain. Germline CDR1 LGHNA, CDR2 YSLEER. This CDR3 is built from 15 residues. V shed 1 base and J shed 4 bases, with 13 bases lying between them. CDR3 DNA: TGCGCCAGCAGCCAAGGTGCCGCCGCGGGCTATGGCTACACCTTC. Its translation: CASSQGAAAGYGYTF.

The chain uses TRBV19 and TRBJ2-1; 9 bases are shared with TRBD2. CDR1 is LNHDA and CDR2 is SQIVND in the germline V gene (reference sequence). The CDR3 totals 18 residues. Unmatched junction bases numbered 9, after V lost 0 bases and J lost 3 bases. This chain's CDR3 is CASSIDGNSGGFYNEQFF. The CDR3 nucleotides are TGTGCCAGTAGTATAGACGGTAATAGCGGGGGCTTCTACAATGAGCAGTTCTTC.

This clone was recorded only once. The V call is TRBV19, the J call TRBJ2-4; D gene ambiguous. Per germline, CDR1 LNHDA and CDR2 SQIVND (reference sequence). This CDR3 contains 15 residues. V was trimmed by 4 bases and J by 7 bases, leaving 17 bases between them. The CDR3 sequence: CASSTGQVSPNIQYF. The CDR3 coding sequence is TGTGCCAGTAGTACCGGTCAGGTTAGTCCCAACATTCAGTACTTC.

This clone turned up a few times. J is TRBJ1-3 and V is TRBV30, with 7 nucleotides matching TRBD1. The germline gives CDR1 GTSNPN, CDR2 SVGIG (reference sequence). The trim removed 2 bases at V and 3 bases at J, leaving 7 bases unmatched. The CDR3 runs 15 residues. Here the CDR3 DNA reads TGTGCCTGGAGTACCCCGGGACAGCATGGAAACACCATATATTTT. This translates into CAWSTPGQHGNTIYF.

The genes are TRBV19 and TRBJ1-1; D is undetermined. The CDR3 length is 13 residues. The germline V and J ends were trimmed by 0 bases and 2 bases, with 4 bases remaining between them. CDR1 and CDR2 (germline): LNHDA, SQIVND (reference sequence). DNA for the CDR3: TGTGCCAGTAGTATAGAACTAAACACTGAAGCTTTCTTT. Translating gives CASSIELNTEAFF.

This CDR3 reads CASSSLVGRGPNEQFF. DNA of the CDR3: TGTGCCAGCAGTTCCCTTGTGGGAAGGGGTCCCAATGAGCAGTTCTTC. V usage is TRBV6-2 or TRBV6-3 and J usage is TRBJ2-1; maybe TRBD1 (5 bases). Germline-derived CDR1 and CDR2 are MNHEY and SVGEGT. The length of the CDR3 is 16 residues. V lost 4 bases to trimming and J lost 6 bases, with 19 bases between them.

V usage is TRBV15 and J usage is TRBJ1-2; a possible D gene is TRBD1 (5 bases). CDR1 and CDR2 (germline): LNHNV, YYDKDF (reference sequence). The CDR3 extends over 16 amino acids. The V end was cut by 0 bases, the J end by 0 bases, with 11 bases between. In nucleotides, the CDR3 is TGTGCCACCAGCAGAGATTTAGGGGCGACTAACTATGGCTACACCTTC. Its protein product is CATSRDLGATNYGYTF.

This chain joins TRBV28 and TRBJ1-3; a weak D match, TRBD1 (6 bases). V shed 3 bases and J shed 4 bases, with 10 bases lying between them. Germline CDR1 and CDR2: MDHEN and SYDVKM. The CDR3 is 14 amino acids. The CDR3 loop is CASSLGAAGNTIYF. CDR3 bases: TGTGCCAGCAGTTTGGGGGCCGCCGGAAACACCATATATTTT. The full variable domain, completed using reference TRBV28 and TRBJ1-3, is DVKVTQSSRYLVKRTGEKVFLECVQDMDHENMFWYRQDPGLGLRLIYFSYDVKMKEKGDIPEGYSVSREKKERFSLILESASTNQTSMYLCASSLGAAGNTIYFGEGSWLTVV.

The J gene is TRBJ1-3, the V gene TRBV28, with 11 bases that match TRBD1. This CDR3 comprises 15 residues. The germline V gene has CDR1 MDHEN and CDR2 SYDVKM. Trimming took 5 bases from V and 5 from J; bases not matched to a gene: 5. The CDR3 region has the DNA TGTGCCAGCAGTCCCGGACAGGGGGCGAGAAACACCATATATTTT. The encoded protein is CASSPGQGARNTIYF.

V gene TRBV5-3 combines with J gene TRBJ2-7; 7 bases match TRBD1. TRBV5-3 is labeled an ORF, and its function is uncertain. With 6 bases clipped from V and 2 bases from J, the junction kept 11 bases outside the gene matches. The length of the CDR3 is 15 residues. The CDR3 spells CARTLGPRGPYEQYF. As DNA, the CDR3 is TGTGCCAGAACCCTGGGTCCAAGGGGGCCCTACGAGCAGTACTTC.

V and J are TRBV5-4 and TRBJ2-3, with D perhaps matching TRBD1 (6 bases). V shed 2 bases and J shed 1 base, with 8 bases lying between them. CDR3 size: 14 residues. The germline V gene has CDR1 SGHNT and CDR2 YYREEE (reference sequence). CDR3 loop: CASSFGGGTDTQYF. DNA of the CDR3: TGTGCCAGCAGCTTTGGGGGCGGCACAGATACGCAGTATTTT.

CDR3 in amino acids: CASGVVYEQYF. The CDR3 region has the DNA TGTGCCAGCGGAGTAGTCTACGAGCAGTACTTC. J is TRBJ2-7 and V is TRBV2, with D unresolved. The CDR3 has 11 residues. V was clipped by 8 bases and J by 3 bases, with 8 bases between them. The germline gives CDR1 SNHLY, CDR2 FYNNEI.

This chain connects TRBV30 to TRBJ1-2; the D gene is possibly TRBD1 (5 bases). Trimming took 0 bases from V and 3 from J, leaving 11 bases between them. The CDR3 is made up of 14 amino acids. CDR1 and CDR2 (germline): GTSNPN, SVGIG (reference sequence). CDR3 in amino acids: CAWSVLGQYYGYTF. The CDR3 DNA sequence: TGTGCCTGGAGTGTACTGGGGCAGTACTATGGCTACACCTTC.

CDR3 region: CASSQGALAGANEQFF. The CDR3, as DNA: TGTGCCAGCAGCCAAGGGGCTCTAGCGGGGGCTAACGAGCAGTTCTTC. This chain links TRBV4-2 with TRBJ2-1; TRBD2 matches at 10 bases. This CDR3 contains 16 residues. The germline CDR1 and CDR2 sequences are LGHNA and YNFKEQ. V gave up 1 base and J gave up 10 bases; unmatched junction bases: 10.

V and J are TRBV30 and TRBJ2-4; TRBD2 matches at 15 bases. CDR1 and CDR2 from the germline V gene are GTSNPN and SVGIG (reference sequence). The CDR3 length is 15 residues. The V segment lost 7 bases and the J segment 6 bases; nucleotides outside the gene matches: 7. The CDR3: CALGLAGGGRNIQYF. The CDR3 DNA follows: TGTGCCTTGGGACTAGCGGGAGGAGGGAGAAACATTCAGTACTTC. Together with reference TRBV30 and TRBJ2-4, the CDR3 gives the full variable domain: SQTIHQWPATLVQPVGSPLSLECTVEGTSNPNLYWYRQAAGRGLQLLFYSVGIGQISSEVPQNLSASRPQDRQFILSSKKLLLSDSGFYLCALGLAGGGRNIQYFGAGTRLSVL.

The V and J genes are TRBV11-2 and TRBJ2-3, with 8 positions matching TRBD2. Germline CDR1 SGHAT, CDR2 FQNNGV. J was trimmed by 3 bases and V by 2 bases; bases with no gene match: 7. The CDR3 consists of 16 residues. The CDR3 DNA sequence: TGTGCCAGCAGCTTAATCTTCGGGGGGGGAACAGATACGCAGTATTTT. It encodes CASSLIFGGGTDTQYF.

The chain carries TRBV18 and TRBJ2-3; D is uncertain. This CDR3 region has 13 residues. With 3 bases removed from V and 1 base from J, the gap between germline ends came to 5 bases. Germline V lookup: CDR1 KGHSH, CDR2 LQKENI. The CDR3 nucleotides read TGTGCCAGCTCACCGACTGGCACAGATACGCAGTATTTT. This codes for CASSPTGTDTQYF.

This clone was seen just once. This chain uses TRBV9 with TRBJ2-1; D unclear. Per germline, CDR1 SGDLS and CDR2 YYNGEE. V shed 0 bases and J shed 0 bases, with 7 bases lying between them. The CDR3 is made up of 15 amino acids. CDR3 nucleotides: TGTGCCAGCAGCGTAGGGGTAGCCTCCTACAATGAGCAGTTCTTC. Translated: CASSVGVASYNEQFF.

V usage is TRBV5-5 and J usage is TRBJ2-1, with unresolved D. The CDR3 spans 12 residues. With 0 bases removed from V and 9 bases from J, the gap between germline ends came to 7 bases. CDR1 is SGHKS and CDR2 is YYEKEE in the germline V gene (reference sequence). This CDR3 is CASSLAESEQFF. DNA for the CDR3: TGTGCCAGCAGCTTGGCCGAGAGTGAGCAGTTCTTC.